This entry lists 5 T cell receptor beta chains sequenced from one sample in a study of beta chain features in type 1 diabetes. Investigators reverse transcribed all isolated RNA, so they sequenced expressed TCRB transcripts. Repertoires were generated with immunoSEQ multiplex PCR, while TCRdb's copy carries only in-frame clones and drops some. The sample contains some 44,000 clones, about 51% of which appear only once. Sequencing was done on a sample of Tregs from blood. Receptor source: a woman between 18 and 30 years old in good health.

This clone was seen a few times. J is TRBJ2-1 and V is TRBV5-6; D might be TRBD2 (10 bases). Germline loops: CDR1 SGHDT, CDR2 YYEEEE. The CDR3 covers 19 residues. Trimming removed 3 bases at V and 6 bases at J, with 28 bases between. The CDR3 DNA is TGTGCCAGCAGCTACGGGACAGGGCGAGGGATAGCGGGAGGCAATGAGCAGTTCTTC. It encodes CASSYGTGRGIAGGNEQFF.

This clone was found a few times. The chain couples TRBV7-9 to TRBJ1-3; D remains ambiguous. CDR1 SEHNR and CDR2 FQNEAQ come from the germline V gene (reference sequence). The CDR3 loop spans 14 amino acids. V was cut by 10 bases and J by 0 bases, with 13 bases left in between. This CDR3 is CATGDGISGNTIYF. The CDR3 DNA sequence: TGTGCCACCGGAGACGGCATCTCTGGAAACACCATATATTTT.

The rearrangement uses TRBV7-3 and TRBJ2-5, with TRBD1 as a possible D gene (6 bases). The J call could be wrong; TRBJ2-7 is a better fit for the DNA end. This CDR3 has 15 residues. Looked up from germline, CDR1 is SGHTA and CDR2 is FQGTGA. CDR3 coding DNA: TGTGCCAGCAGCTTAGGACAGAACCTTACCTACGAGCAGTACTTC. It specifies CASSLGQNLTYEQYF.

The chain combines TRBV4-2 with TRBJ1-2, with TRBD1 as a possible D gene (5 bases). V was clipped by 0 bases and J by 6 bases, with 11 bases between them. CDR1 is LGHNA and CDR2 is YNFKEQ in the germline V gene. The CDR3 length is 14 residues. In DNA, the CDR3 is TGTGCCAGCAGCCAAGAGGGGCGTAGGGATGGCTACACCTTC. This translates into CASSQEGRRDGYTF.

With respect to this clone: One end of the junction varies from germline; a read error may be responsible. The CDR3 coding sequence is TGTGCCTGGAGCCGTGAAACCGGGACAGGGTACTTT. This gives the protein CAWSRETGTGYF. The chain links TRBV30 to TRBJ1-6, with TRBD1 matching 9 bases. The CDR3 spans 12 residues. Germline CDR1 reads GTSNPN; CDR2 reads SVGIG (reference sequence).